This T cell receptor beta chain stems from a study of shared clonotypes between healthy human individuals. Regarding the study as a whole: The study sampled only blood, and tissue repertoires likely differ. Several donors showed sharing of 4.5% to 5% of naive CD4 clonotypes.

V lost 0 bases and J lost 2; bases outside the gene matches: 5. The CDR3 runs 18 residues. Germline V gene sequence: CDR1 LGHNA, CDR2 YSLEER. Several immunoSEQ plates held equal portions of the genomic DNA taken from each subset. Roughly 200 ng DNA, around 30,000 T cell genomes, went into each sorted-subset replicate PCR. Repertoires were generated with immunoSEQ multiplex PCR, while TCRdb's copy carries only in-frame clones and drops some. The data show 950,000 to 1,100,000 clones, around 78% seen once. A word on this clone: Its antigen is as yet unknown.

The sequenced sample consisted of memory CD4+ T cells from PBMCs. Indicated subset: CD45RA-negative fraction. This clonotype was sampled from a man aged 18 to 30 in good health. Some clones in this sample may be carry-over from other donors' samples. This sequence joins TRBV4-3 and TRBJ2-1; 12 bases are shared with TRBD2. The CDR3 DNA reads TGCGCCAGCAGCCAAGAGCCTAGCGGGGGGGGAACCTACAATGAGCAGTTCTTC. It yields the protein CASSQEPSGGGTYNEQFF.